The clone carrying this T cell receptor (beta chain) was found a few times. Its antigen is as yet unknown. Template switching created a universal primer site, and the cDNA included unique molecular identifiers. TCRdb re-called the 5' RACE reads with MiXCR, one entry per CDR3 protein. The data contain approximately 700,000 distinct CDR3 sequences, approximately 6% of them singletons. The entry originates in a study of identical twins. Findings and caveats of the study: Insertions were fewer in abundant cord blood beta clonotypes, whereas memory repertoires showed none of this pattern. Models underestimated TCR alpha sharing (out-of-frame) in monozygotic twins.

The sequence derives from a man in his late teens or twenties in good health. Sample: naive T cells sorted from blood.

The CDR3 bases are TGCGCCAGCAGCCAACGGACAGGGGGACCCTACGAGCAGTACTTC. Translated, it gives CASSQRTGGPYEQYF. This rearrangement joins TRBV5-1 to TRBJ2-7; TRBD1 agrees at 10 bases. The CDR3 consists of 15 residues. Germline V gives CDR1 SGHRS, CDR2 YFSETQ. Trimming cost V 4 bases and J 2 bases; bases outside gene matches: 6.